What follows describes a single TCR beta chain. The junction departs from the called germline gene at one end, perhaps through a read error. The data belong to a study of metastatic and nonmetastatic thyroid tumors. TCRdb re-called clones from the PCR reads using MiXCR. Of around 8,200 clones in the sample, 28% are singletons; the top ten hold roughly two fifths. The length of the CDR3 is 11 residues. CDR1 is MNHGY, CDR2 SVAAGI, per germline. Every patient underwent thyroid surgery untreated. The gene calls are TRBV6-9 and TRBJ1-1; a possible D gene is TRBD1 (5 bases). Sequencing was performed on tumor tissue. The sequence derives from a male donor with papillary thyroid cancer or a benign thyroid nodule (not recorded which). Some clones in this sample may be carry-over from other donors' samples. The CDR3 DNA reads as TGTGCCGGCAGACCAGGGTCGCAGGCTTTCTTT. Translated: CAGRPGSQAFF.